The entry that follows covers one TCR beta chain sequence. The data were obtained in a study of beta chain features in type 1 diabetes. The investigators reverse transcribed all of the isolated RNA, so they sequenced expressed TCRB transcripts. Libraries were prepared by immunoSEQ multiplex PCR; TCRdb keeps only in-frame clonotypes and omits some of them. Of approximately 15,000 clones listed, 43% are singletons. Donors contributed one heparinised blood draw apiece, averaging about 120 mL. Sorting based on CD45RO/CCR7/CD25/CD127/CD95/CD27 separated CD4+ naive, central memory, regulatory and stem cell-like memory cells. The length of the CDR3 is 15 residues. Trimming removed 5 bases at V and 2 bases at J, with 13 bases between. From germline, CDR1 is MNHNS and CDR2 SASEGT.

The chain is built from TRBV6-1 and TRBJ1-5; D may be TRBD1 (6 bases). The clonotype originates from a woman aged 40-49 years in good health. Sequences were obtained from stem cell memory CD4+ T cells from blood. CDR3 DNA sequence: TGTGCCAGCAGTTCCGGGGGGGCCGGCAATCAGCCCCAGCATTTT. Its protein product is CASSSGGAGNQPQHF.